Listed below are T cell receptor beta chains from one sample, sequenced in a study of CD8 T cells in ankylosing spondylitis. TCRdb re-derived calls from the 5' RACE reads in MiXCR, one entry per CDR3 protein. The sample lists over 75,000 distinct CDR3 sequences, 8.8% occurring once. The sample was blood, either unsorted or a sorted T cell fraction (not recorded which). The source of these receptors is a male donor with ankylosing spondylitis or in good health (not recorded which). The CDR3 runs from the conserved cysteine through the conserved F or W. The order of the fields is V gene, clone size, J gene, D gene, CDR3 protein, CDR3 DNA. D genes are given only for firm matches. A row's size may be missing; if present it is once, few, many or a size class.

v_gene: TRBV12-3/TRBV12-4; abundance: NA; j_gene: TRBJ2-3; d_gene: NA; CDR3aa: CASSLWSTDTQYF; CDR3nt: TGTGCCAGCAGTTTGTGGAGCACAGATACGCAGTATTTT
v_gene: TRBV2; abundance: many; j_gene: TRBJ2-1; d_gene: TRBD2; CDR3aa: CASSQPGLEQFF; CDR3nt: TGTGCCAGCAGTCAACCGGGACTAGAGCAGTTCTTC
v_gene: TRBV7-2; abundance: many; j_gene: TRBJ2-1; d_gene: TRBD1; CDR3aa: CASSNRDREGEQFF; CDR3nt: TGTGCCAGCAGCAACCGGGACAGGGAGGGCGAGCAGTTCTTC
v_gene: TRBV29-1; abundance: many; j_gene: TRBJ2-3; d_gene: NA; CDR3aa: CSVEEGGTDTQYF; CDR3nt: TGCAGCGTTGAAGAAGGAGGCACAGATACGCAGTATTTT
v_gene: TRBV27; abundance: many; j_gene: TRBJ1-2; d_gene: NA; CDR3aa: CASSSLTDYGYTF; CDR3nt: TGTGCCAGCAGTTCGCTCACGGACTATGGCTACACCTTC
v_gene: TRBV7-8; abundance: many; j_gene: TRBJ2-7; d_gene: NA; CDR3aa: CASSPGPKTGSYEQYF; CDR3nt: TGTGCCAGCAGCCCCGGCCCCAAGACAGGATCCTACGAGCAGTACTTC
v_gene: TRBV20-1; abundance: many; j_gene: TRBJ2-1; d_gene: NA; CDR3aa: CSARDRLAEQFF; CDR3nt: TGCAGTGCAAGAGACAGGTTGGCTGAGCAGTTCTTC
v_gene: TRBV20-1; abundance: few; j_gene: TRBJ2-3; d_gene: TRBD2; CDR3aa: CSAKGLSGGVEDTQYF; CDR3nt: TGCAGTGCTAAGGGGTTGTCGGGGGGAGTAGAGGATACGCAGTATTTT
v_gene: TRBV7-2; abundance: NA; j_gene: TRBJ2-5; d_gene: NA; CDR3aa: CASSLEGGRPETQYF; CDR3nt: TGTGCCAGCAGCTTAGAGGGGGGCCGACCCGAGACCCAGTACTTC
v_gene: TRBV7-8; abundance: many; j_gene: TRBJ2-5; d_gene: NA; CDR3aa: CASSEGTYVQETQYF; CDR3nt: TGTGCCAGCTCCGAAGGGACTTACGTACAAGAGACCCAGTACTTC
v_gene: TRBV20-1; abundance: many; j_gene: TRBJ1-5; d_gene: NA; CDR3aa: CSALLPVYSNQPQHF; CDR3nt: TGCAGTGCTCTCCTGCCGGTCTATAGCAATCAGCCCCAGCATTTT
v_gene: TRBV7-8; abundance: many; j_gene: TRBJ2-7; d_gene: TRBD1; CDR3aa: CASSFTGTGAYEQYF; CDR3nt: TGTGCCAGCAGCTTCACAGGGACAGGGGCCTACGAGCAGTACTTC
v_gene: TRBV6-1; abundance: NA; j_gene: TRBJ1-1; d_gene: TRBD1; CDR3aa: CARRQTGKSQGAFF; CDR3nt: TGTGCCAGAAGACAGACAGGGAAATCCCAAGGAGCTTTCTTT
v_gene: TRBV29-1; abundance: many; j_gene: TRBJ2-3; d_gene: NA; CDR3aa: CSVEADYQTTDTQYF; CDR3nt: TGCAGCGTTGAAGCCGACTACCAAACTACAGATACGCAGTATTTT
v_gene: TRBV4-2; abundance: many; j_gene: TRBJ2-1; d_gene: NA; CDR3aa: CASSQVRREPPFGEQFF; CDR3nt: TGTGCCAGCAGCCAAGTTCGTAGGGAGCCCCCGTTTGGTGAGCAGTTCTTC
v_gene: TRBV6-1; abundance: many; j_gene: TRBJ2-3; d_gene: TRBD2; CDR3aa: CASGSRGSTDTQYF; CDR3nt: TGTGCCAGCGGGTCGCGGGGGAGCACAGATACGCAGTATTTT
v_gene: TRBV9; abundance: many; j_gene: TRBJ2-7; d_gene: NA; CDR3aa: CASSVGSLDSYEQYF; CDR3nt: TGTGCCAGCAGCGTAGGGTCCCTAGACTCCTACGAGCAGTACTTC
v_gene: TRBV20-1; abundance: few; j_gene: TRBJ2-3; d_gene: TRBD2; CDR3aa: CSAPRGGTSGTDTQYF; CDR3nt: TGCAGTGCCCCCCGGGGGGGGACTAGCGGCACAGATACGCAGTATTTT